This note documents a single T cell receptor (beta chain) sequence. CDR1 is LGHNA, CDR2 YSLEER, per germline. V shed 0 bases and J shed 6 bases, with 9 bases lying between them. The CDR3 has 14 residues. This sample was taken from a study of blood T cell repertoires in COVID-19. Study information: Collection of acute and convalescent COVID-19 samples took place in the United States, Italy and Spain. The cDNA or gDNA used as material had been derived from T cells, B-cell-depleted T cells, or PBMCs.

Per the authors' pipeline: Reference gene primers were amplified, and this amplification served to estimate nucleated cell counts. Only in-frame clones appear in the TCRdb table, and some are missing; sequencing was by immunoSEQ multiplex PCR. The V and J calls and clone size were taken over from that table, and D and trimming were inferred from the DNA. The sample has 81,000 or so clones, around 91% seen once. Sequences were obtained from peripheral blood. The chain is built from TRBV4-3 and TRBJ1-5; D might be TRBD1 (5 bases). This TCR came from a man in his 70s with active or convalescent COVID-19. The CDR3 spells CASSQDGRGQPQHF. The CDR3 DNA reads TGCGCCAGCAGCCAAGATGGGAGGGGTCAGCCCCAGCATTTT.